A single sample gave rise to the 29 T cell receptor beta chains below, sequenced in a study of CD4 T cells in relation to SARS-CoV-2 and coronaviruses (dated by TCRdb to about 2021). Library construction relied on the immunoSEQ multiplex PCR assay. What TCRdb holds here is the immuneACCESS table cut down to in-frame rearrangements. Part of the clones is not present; checked against another copy, under half of the missing clones reflect an unresolved V gene, and the others are unexplained. This sample has 55,000 to 70,000 clones in its table, and approximately 93% of those were observed once. About 0.23% of the sample is held by the ten biggest clonotypes. CD4+ T cells from unexposed donors were collected before the COVID-19 pandemic (2011-2018). Sequences were obtained from naive CD4+ T cells from PBMCs. The intended sense of this specimen's cell subset or site label: naive CD4+ T cells isolated by negative enrichment. The receptors shown here come from a human donor in good health.

The chain links TRBV19 to TRBJ2-7; 8 nucleotides agree with TRBD2. This CDR3 has 14 residues. Per the germline V gene, CDR1 is LNHDA and CDR2 is SQIVND (reference sequence). V lost 1 base and J lost 3; bases outside the gene matches: 2. The CDR3 sequence: CASSIGTSSYEQYF. The CDR3 coding sequence is TGTGCCAGTAGTATAGGGACTAGCAGCTACGAGCAGTACTTC.

The V and J genes are TRBV7-2 and TRBJ1-2; no firm D call. V gave up 1 base and J gave up 2 bases, with 14 bases separating them. Germline-derived CDR1 and CDR2 are SGHTA and FQGNSA. CDR3 length: 16 amino acids. CDR3 coding DNA: TGTGCCAGCAGCTTAGATAGACCGAGTCTCAACTATGGCTACACCTTC. This encodes CASSLDRPSLNYGYTF.

The rearrangement joins TRBV3-1 (or the pseudogene TRBV3-2) to TRBJ2-7; D gene uncertain. This CDR3 is 11 amino acids long. Germline-derived CDR1 and CDR2 are LGHDT and YNNKEL (reference sequence). V was clipped by 4 bases and J by 3 bases, with 4 bases between them. For the CDR3, the DNA is TGTGCCAGCAGCCGGAACTACGAGCAGTACTTC. Residues: CASSRNYEQYF.

The J gene is TRBJ2-5, the V gene TRBV2; D is perhaps TRBD2 (6 bases). CDR1 and CDR2 from the germline V gene are SNHLY and FYNNEI. V was shortened by 7 bases and J by 2 bases, with 14 bases between the two germline ends. The CDR3 is 14 amino acids. CDR3: CASKNGGTQETQYF. CDR3 nucleotide sequence: TGTGCCAGCAAAAACGGGGGAACACAAGAGACCCAGTACTTC. The whole variable domain, remainder taken from reference TRBV2 and TRBJ2-5, is EPEVTQTPSHQVTQMGQEVILRCVPISNHLYFYWYRQILGQKVEFLVSFYNNEISEKSEIFDDQFSVERPDGSNFTLKIRSTKLEDSAMYFCASKNGGTQETQYFGPGTRLLVL.

This chain uses TRBV7-6 with TRBJ2-5; D possibly corresponds to TRBD1 (7 bases). In germline, CDR1 is SGHVS, CDR2 FNYEAQ. This CDR3 has 15 amino acids. V lost 3 bases and J 2 bases, leaving 13 bases between the germline ends. The chain's CDR3 is CASSFRGVGQETQYF. The CDR3 bases are TGTGCCAGCAGCTTCAGGGGGGTCGGGCAAGAGACCCAGTACTTC.

The V call is TRBV9, the J call TRBJ1-4; no definite D call. CDR3 length: 15 amino acids. V was clipped by 2 bases and J by 4 bases, with 12 bases between them. Germline-derived CDR1 and CDR2 are SGDLS and YYNGEE. CDR3 coding DNA: TGTGCCAGCAGCGTCTCAATTGTGGGTAATGAAAAACTGTTTTTT. Its protein product is CASSVSIVGNEKLFF.

The chain joins TRBV7-9 to TRBJ1-2, with TRBD1 matching 9 bases. V shed 5 bases and J 0 bases; nucleotides not matched to a gene: 10. The CDR3 loop spans 17 amino acids. Germline V gene lookup returns CDR1 SEHNR and CDR2 FQNEAQ (reference sequence). This CDR3 reads CASSNRGGQGTNYGYTF. The CDR3 coding sequence is TGTGCCAGCAGCAACAGAGGGGGACAGGGCACTAACTATGGCTACACCTTC.

The chain has TRBV18 and TRBJ2-6; no definite D call. The length of the CDR3 is 15 residues. Trimming pared 0 bases from V and 0 bases from J, leaving 3 bases between. Per the germline V gene, CDR1 is KGHSH and CDR2 is LQKENI. CDR3 protein: CASSPPSSGANVLTF. The CDR3 region has the DNA TGTGCCAGCTCACCACCGTCCTCTGGGGCCAACGTCCTGACTTTC. The variable domain in full, completed from reference TRBV18 and TRBJ2-6, reads NAGVMQNPRHLVRRRGQEARLRCSPMKGHSHVYWYRQLPEEGLKFMVYLQKENIIDESGMPKERFSAEFPKEGPSILRIQQVVRGDSAAYFCASSPPSSGANVLTFGAGSRLTVL.

The rearrangement joins TRBV28 to TRBJ2-5, with D possibly called TRBD1 or TRBD2 (5 bases each). The CDR3 spans 13 residues. Germline V gene sequence: CDR1 MDHEN, CDR2 SYDVKM. Trimming stripped 2 bases from V and 5 bases from J, with 9 bases between. The CDR3 nucleotides are TGTGCCAGCAGTTTAGTGGGGACGGAGACCCAGTACTTC. This codes for CASSLVGTETQYF.

The gene calls are TRBV3-1 (or the pseudogene TRBV3-2) and TRBJ1-1, with D uncertain. V lost 4 bases and J lost 1, with 13 bases in between. Germline V lookup: CDR1 LGHDT, CDR2 YNNKEL (reference sequence). This CDR3 contains 15 residues. CDR3 in amino acids: CASSRHGQRNTEAFF. CDR3 nucleotides: TGTGCCAGCAGCCGCCACGGGCAGAGGAACACTGAAGCTTTCTTT.

V usage is TRBV25-1 and J usage is TRBJ1-1; weak D call: TRBD1 (6 bases). The CDR3 runs to 15 residues. CDR1 and CDR2 (germline): MGHDK, SYGVNS. Trimming cost V 1 base and J 1 base, with 10 bases left between them. CDR3 nucleotides: TGTGCCAGCAGTGAATTTGGCAGGGGGAACACTGAAGCTTTCTTT. Amino acids: CASSEFGRGNTEAFF.

V gene TRBV12-3 or TRBV12-4 combines with J gene TRBJ2-1; the D gene is possibly TRBD2 (5 bases). This CDR3 is built from 12 residues. Trimming removed 5 bases from V and 6 bases from J, with 8 bases in between. CDR3 coding DNA: TGTGCCAGCAGTCTAGGGAGCAATGAGCAGTTCTTC. This sequence encodes CASSLGSNEQFF.

Notes on this clone: Within the sample, other DNA sequences also encode this same CDR3. The V and J genes are TRBV5-1 and TRBJ1-1; the D gene is possibly TRBD1 (6 bases). V lost 5 bases and J 5 bases, leaving 13 bases between the germline ends. CDR1 SGHRS and CDR2 YFSETQ come from the germline V gene. There are 13 residues in the CDR3. CDR3 DNA sequence: TGCGCCAGCAGACAGGGTAGTGAAACTGAAGCTTTCTTT. Translated: CASRQGSETEAFF.

The rearrangement joins TRBV3-1 (or the pseudogene TRBV3-2) to TRBJ2-5; TRBD1 matches 7 bases. With 2 bases clipped from V and 5 bases from J, the junction kept 17 bases outside the gene matches. The length of the CDR3 is 18 residues. Germline V gene data show CDR1 as LGHDT and CDR2 as YNNKEL (reference sequence). CDR3 amino acids: CASSQWGNRGRVQETQYF. The CDR3 bases are TGTGCCAGCAGCCAATGGGGAAACAGGGGAAGGGTTCAGGAGACCCAGTACTTC.

This clone appeared a single time. This chain's CDR3 is CASTSGTGGTDTQYF. The CDR3 region has the DNA TGTGCCAGCACCTCCGGGACAGGAGGCACAGATACGCAGTATTTT. V is TRBV3-1 (or the pseudogene TRBV3-2) and J is TRBJ2-3; TRBD1 aligns across 8 bases. The germline V gene encodes CDR1 LGHDT and CDR2 YNNKEL (reference sequence). CDR3 length: 15 residues. V lost 7 bases to trimming and J lost 1 base; unmatched junction nucleotides: 7.

V and J are TRBV29-1 and TRBJ2-3; possible D gene TRBD2, 6 bases. CDR3 length: 12 amino acids. Trimming pared 7 bases from V and 1 base from J, leaving 9 bases between. Per germline, CDR1 SQVTM and CDR2 ANQGSEA. CDR3 in amino acids: CSGGVGTDTQYF. CDR3 in DNA: TGCAGCGGGGGGGTGGGCACAGATACGCAGTATTTT.

The chain links TRBV7-2 to TRBJ2-7; D is undetermined. CDR3 length: 14 residues. Germline V gives CDR1 SGHTA, CDR2 FQGNSA. Trimming cost V 5 bases and J 2 bases, with 13 bases left between them. The CDR3 DNA follows: TGTGCCAGCAGCCCCGCTCGCGAGGCCTACGAGCAGTACTTC. Translated: CASSPAREAYEQYF.

The V call is TRBV18, the J call TRBJ2-3; D not resolved. The length of the CDR3 is 14 residues. Looked up from germline, CDR1 is KGHSH and CDR2 is LQKENI. Trimming left V 0 bases short and J 2 bases short, with 6 bases between. The CDR3 bases are TGTGCCAGCTCACCACCTGCCCACACAGATACGCAGTATTTT. It translates to CASSPPAHTDTQYF.

The CDR3 is CASSPALGSRDEKLFF. CDR3 nucleotide sequence: TGTGCCAGCAGCCCAGCTTTAGGGTCCAGGGATGAAAAACTGTTTTTT. V gene TRBV7-9 combines with J gene TRBJ1-4, with D maybe TRBD1 (5 bases). The ends were cut back, 5 bases at V and 6 bases at J, with 19 bases in the middle. This CDR3 contains 16 residues. Germline V lookup: CDR1 SEHNR, CDR2 FQNEAQ (reference sequence). Drawing the rest from reference TRBV7-9 and TRBJ1-4, the complete variable domain is DTGVSQNPRHKITKRGQNVTFRCDPISEHNRLYWYRQTLGQGPEFLTYFQNEAQLEKSRLLSDRFSAERPKGSFSTLEIQRTEQGDSAMYLCASSPALGSRDEKLFFGSGTQLSVL.

The rearrangement joins TRBV7-9 to TRBJ1-4; D unclear. CDR3 length: 15 residues. The germline CDR1 and CDR2 sequences are SEHNR and FQNEAQ (reference sequence). Trimming left V 5 bases short and J 7 bases short, with 17 bases between. The CDR3 loop is CASSLNGIRSEKLFF. The CDR3 DNA follows: TGTGCCAGCAGCCTCAACGGCATCCGGAGTGAAAAACTGTTTTTT. Using reference TRBV7-9 and TRBJ1-4 for the parts outside the CDR3, the full variable domain is DTGVSQNPRHKITKRGQNVTFRCDPISEHNRLYWYRQTLGQGPEFLTYFQNEAQLEKSRLLSDRFSAERPKGSFSTLEIQRTEQGDSAMYLCASSLNGIRSEKLFFGSGTQLSVL.

The J gene is TRBJ1-5, the V gene TRBV28; D is ambiguous. Germline V CDR1 and CDR2: MDHEN, SYDVKM. This CDR3 has 13 amino acids. V was shortened by 7 bases and J by 4 bases, with 11 bases between the two germline ends. The CDR3 nucleotides are TGTGCCAGCATAGGTCTCCGTAATCAGCCCCAGCATTTT. This translates into CASIGLRNQPQHF.

This clone showed up just once. The chain is built from TRBV7-6 and TRBJ2-5; the D gene could be TRBD1 or TRBD2 (5 bases each). Germline-derived CDR1 and CDR2 are SGHVS and FNYEAQ. The CDR3 loop spans 15 amino acids. Trimming stripped 1 base from V and 0 bases from J, with 9 bases between. CDR3 sequence: CASSLVGTYQETQYF. DNA of the CDR3: TGTGCCAGCAGCTTAGTCGGGACGTACCAAGAGACCCAGTACTTC.

V and J are TRBV5-6 and TRBJ1-1, with TRBD1 matching 8 bases. The junction had 15 bases not matched to a gene; V was cut back by 4 bases and J by 10 bases. The CDR3 totals 15 residues. Germline values: CDR1 SGHDT, CDR2 YYEEEE. The CDR3 here is CASSKTDLTGVSAFF. The CDR3 DNA reads as TGTGCCAGCAGCAAAACGGACCTGACAGGGGTTTCAGCTTTCTTT.

This clone has a single count. The V and J genes are TRBV7-8 and TRBJ1-2; the D gene is possibly TRBD1 (5 bases). Germline loops: CDR1 SGHVS, CDR2 FQNEAQ. V was trimmed by 1 base and J by 7 bases, leaving 10 bases between them. The CDR3 extends over 13 amino acids. This chain's CDR3 is CASSLGRASGYTF. Here the CDR3 DNA reads TGTGCCAGCAGCTTAGGCAGGGCGAGTGGCTACACCTTC.

The V and J genes are TRBV12-3 or TRBV12-4 and TRBJ1-5, with unresolved D. Between the trimmed V and J ends, which lost 1 base and 9 bases, there was a span of 10 bases. This CDR3 contains 13 residues. The chain's CDR3 is CASSLDGHRPQHF. The CDR3, as DNA: TGTGCCAGCAGTTTAGACGGTCATCGGCCCCAGCATTTT.

The V call is TRBV28, the J call TRBJ2-7; 7 nucleotides align to TRBD2. Germline lookup yields CDR1 MDHEN and CDR2 SYDVKM. The CDR3 consists of 14 residues. With 8 bases clipped from V and 3 bases from J, the junction kept 10 bases outside the gene matches. The CDR3 spells CASVGAGTFYEQYF. The CDR3 nucleotides read TGTGCCAGCGTTGGAGCGGGAACCTTCTACGAGCAGTACTTC.

This clone came up a few times. This chain links TRBV18 with TRBJ2-7; TRBD1 matches at 11 bases. The CDR3 has 14 amino acids. With V trimmed by 4 bases and J by 3 bases, 2 bases remained unmatched. Germline CDR1 is KGHSH and CDR2 is LQKENI. The CDR3 reads CASSQGTGGYEQYF. DNA for the CDR3: TGTGCCAGCTCACAGGGGACAGGGGGCTACGAGCAGTACTTC. Variable domain in full (rest from reference TRBV18 and TRBJ2-7): NAGVMQNPRHLVRRRGQEARLRCSPMKGHSHVYWYRQLPEEGLKFMVYLQKENIIDESGMPKERFSAEFPKEGPSILRIQQVVRGDSAAYFCASSQGTGGYEQYFGPGTRLTVT.

The V call is TRBV5-5, the J call TRBJ1-2; the match to TRBD1 covers 10 bases. J was trimmed by 3 bases and V by 4 bases; bases with no gene match: 3. This CDR3 is 14 amino acids long. CDR1 is SGHKS, CDR2 YYEKEE, per germline (reference sequence). The CDR3 bases are TGTGCCAGCAGCCCCGGGACAGGGGACTATGGCTACACCTTC. Its protein is CASSPGTGDYGYTF.

The V and J genes are TRBV3-1 (or the pseudogene TRBV3-2) and TRBJ2-3; 10 bases are shared with TRBD2. The CDR3 runs to 16 residues. Trimming cost V 0 bases and J 3 bases; bases outside gene matches: 3. CDR1 LGHDT and CDR2 YNNKEL come from the germline V gene (reference sequence). CDR3 DNA: TGTGCCAGCAGCCAAGACCGGACTAGCGGTACAGATACGCAGTATTTT. This translates into CASSQDRTSGTDTQYF.